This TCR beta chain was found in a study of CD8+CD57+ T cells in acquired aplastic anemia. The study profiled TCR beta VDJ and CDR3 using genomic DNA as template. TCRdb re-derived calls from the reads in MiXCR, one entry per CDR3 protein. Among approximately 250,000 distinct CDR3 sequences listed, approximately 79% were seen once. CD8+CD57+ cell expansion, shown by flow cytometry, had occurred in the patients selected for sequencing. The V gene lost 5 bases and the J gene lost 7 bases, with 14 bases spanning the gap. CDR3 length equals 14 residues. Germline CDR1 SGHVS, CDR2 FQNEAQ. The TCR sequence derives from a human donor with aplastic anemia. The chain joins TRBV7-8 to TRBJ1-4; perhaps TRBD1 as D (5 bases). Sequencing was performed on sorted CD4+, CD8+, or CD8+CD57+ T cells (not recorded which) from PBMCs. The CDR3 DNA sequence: TGTGCCAGCAGCCCACGAGGGACCGGTGAAAAACTGTTTTTT. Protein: CASSPRGTGEKLFF. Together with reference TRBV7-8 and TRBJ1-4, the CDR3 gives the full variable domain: GAGVSQSPRYKVAKRGQDVALRCDPISGHVSLFWYQQALGQGPEFLTYFQNEAQLDKSGLPSDRFFAERPEGSVSTLKIQRTQQEDSAVYLCASSPRGTGEKLFFGSGTQLSVL.